Shown below are 3 T cell receptor beta chains from a single sample sequenced in a study of cytomegalovirus exposure and HLA in healthy donors. Vbeta (60) and Jbeta (13) primers were used in the PCR. Profiling relied on immunoSEQ multiplex PCR, and the TCRdb table lists in-frame clones only, not all of them. The sample has about 170,000 clones; 80% are singletons. Sequenced sample: PBMCs. The receptor source for this set is a woman aged 45 to 65 in good health and CMV-seropositive.

The chain uses TRBV5-1 and TRBJ1-2; a possible D gene is TRBD1 (5 bases). This CDR3 comprises 13 residues. V was pared by 5 bases and J by 0 bases, with 8 bases between. The V gene's germline CDR1 is SGHRS and CDR2 YFSETQ. The CDR3 is CASRLDTNYGYTF. The CDR3 DNA reads TGCGCCAGCAGACTGGACACTAACTATGGCTACACCTTC.

V gene TRBV6-1 combines with J gene TRBJ1-3; D remains unclear. Germline V gives CDR1 MNHNS, CDR2 SASEGT. The CDR3 runs 15 residues. Trimming pared 0 bases from V and 0 bases from J, leaving 6 bases between. CDR3 DNA: TGTGCCAGCAGTGAAGCGGCCTCCTCTGGAAACACCATATATTTT. This translates into CASSEAASSGNTIYF.

This chain uses TRBV7-2 with TRBJ2-5; D might be TRBD2 (5 bases). Germline CDR1 and CDR2: SGHTA and FQGNSA. There are 14 residues in the CDR3. Trimming removed 1 base from V and 1 base from J, with 7 bases in between. The CDR3 sequence: CASSLGAGQETQYF. In nucleotides, the CDR3 is TGTGCCAGCAGCTTAGGGGCGGGCCAAGAGACCCAGTACTTC.